The subject of this entry is one T cell receptor (beta chain). The antigen remains undetermined. The sample belongs to a study of T cells after yellow fever vaccination. On the study more broadly: Preparation used SMART-Seq v4 Ultra Low Input for the low-cell-number fractions. General study findings and limits: By day 5 rather than day 15, the secondary response had peaked, though it was weaker. Detected again after the booster were most primary-vaccination clones, at roughly 95% CD4 and more than 70% CD8.

It was through 5'RACE template switching that TCR cDNA was made, with a universal primer site and UMIs added. MiXCR was run by TCRdb on the 5' RACE reads, yielding one entry per CDR3 protein. The sample holds under 500,000 distinct CDR3 sequences, around 20% seen once. The CDR3 runs to 17 residues. V trimming: 4 bases; J trimming: 2 bases; junction bases outside the gene matches: 10. Germline V gene sequence: CDR1 SGHRS, CDR2 YFSETQ. The chain combines TRBV5-1 with TRBJ2-3, with 10 bases fitting TRBD2. The sequence derives from a man between 18 and 29 years old who received the YFV17D yellow fever vaccine. Sequencing was performed on PBMCs, taken before the yellow fever booster vaccination. CDR3 sequence reads: CASSAFSGGPFTDTQYF. CDR3 DNA: TGCGCCAGCAGCGCCTTTAGCGGGGGGCCGTTCACAGATACGCAGTATTTT.